This TCR beta chain was documented in a study of blood T cell repertoires in COVID-19. Study-level information: Researchers got acute and convalescent COVID-19 samples from the United States, Italy and Spain. From T cells, B-cell-depleted T cells, or PBMCs came the material, which was cDNA or gDNA.

In the study's own analysis: Nucleated cell number was recorded as an estimate derived from reference gene primer amplification. Generated by immunoSEQ multiplex PCR, the TCRdb table keeps only in-frame clones and is missing some. D and trimming come from the DNA, and the V and J calls and clone size come from that table. The table includes tens of thousands of clones, 84% detected once. This TCR was sampled from a man between 50 and 59 years old with active or convalescent COVID-19. Source material: peripheral blood.

CDR3 in amino acids: CASSFLRTGFLETQYF. For the CDR3, the DNA is TGTGCCAGCAGCTTCCTTCGGACAGGGTTTCTGGAGACCCAGTACTTC. This chain connects TRBV11-2 to TRBJ2-5; TRBD1 matches 8 bases. Germline trimming cut 3 bases from V and 5 bases from J; bases unmatched to any gene: 11. The length of the CDR3 is 16 residues. CDR1 is SGHAT, CDR2 FQNNGV, per germline.